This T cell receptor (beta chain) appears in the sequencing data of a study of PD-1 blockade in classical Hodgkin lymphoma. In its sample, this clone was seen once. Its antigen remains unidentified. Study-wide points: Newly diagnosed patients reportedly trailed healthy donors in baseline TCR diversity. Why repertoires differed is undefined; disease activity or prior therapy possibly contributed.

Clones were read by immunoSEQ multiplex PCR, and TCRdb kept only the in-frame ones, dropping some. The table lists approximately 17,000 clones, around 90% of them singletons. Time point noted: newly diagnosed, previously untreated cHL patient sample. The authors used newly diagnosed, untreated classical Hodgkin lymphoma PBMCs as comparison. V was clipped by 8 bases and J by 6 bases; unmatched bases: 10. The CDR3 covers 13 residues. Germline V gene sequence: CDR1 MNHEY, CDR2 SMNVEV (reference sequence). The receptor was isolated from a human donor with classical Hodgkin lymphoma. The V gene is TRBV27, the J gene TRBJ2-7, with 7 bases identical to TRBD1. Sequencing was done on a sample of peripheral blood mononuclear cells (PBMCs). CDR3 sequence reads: CASGPTGEIEQYF. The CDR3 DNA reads TGTGCCAGCGGACCTACAGGGGAAATCGAGCAGTACTTC.